Below are 29 T cell receptor beta chains sequenced from a single sample in a study of blood T cell repertoires in COVID-19. Sequenced by immunoSEQ multiplex PCR; TCRdb stores in-frame clones only, minus some. This sample has tens of thousands of clones; 79% occur once, and the top ten carry about 30%. Sequencing was performed on peripheral blood. These receptors were collected from a man aged 55 to 70 with active or convalescent COVID-19.

The J gene is TRBJ2-7, the V gene TRBV5-1; TRBD1 matches 9 bases. V shed 4 bases and J 1 base; nucleotides not matched to a gene: 12. The CDR3 spans 17 residues. Germline assignment: CDR1 SGHRS and CDR2 YFSETQ. The CDR3 sequence is CASSLSRDRAESYEQYF. In DNA, the CDR3 is TGCGCCAGCAGCCTGTCCCGGGACAGGGCCGAATCCTACGAGCAGTACTTC.

Here the CDR3 DNA reads TGTGCCAGCAGTCAAAGACAGGGGGCCGGGGAGCTGTTTTTT. Its translation is CASSQRQGAGELFF. This sequence joins TRBV7-2 and TRBJ2-2; 9 positions match TRBD1. The length of the CDR3 is 14 residues. The J segment lost 6 bases and the V segment lost 6 bases, leaving 5 bases of the junction unmatched. Looked up from germline, CDR1 is SGHTA and CDR2 is FQGNSA.

This clone came up once. The V gene is TRBV7-9, the J gene TRBJ2-3; 7 positions match TRBD2. J gave up 4 bases and V 3 bases, and 1 base lay outside the gene matches. The CDR3 extends over 13 amino acids. In germline, CDR1 is SEHNR, CDR2 FQNEAQ (reference sequence). The CDR3 reads CASSFGGSDTQYF. The CDR3 DNA reads as TGTGCCAGCAGCTTCGGGGGGTCAGATACGCAGTATTTT. The whole variable domain, remainder taken from reference TRBV7-9 and TRBJ2-3, is DTGVSQNPRHKITKRGQNVTFRCDPISEHNRLYWYRQTLGQGPEFLTYFQNEAQLEKSRLLSDRFSAERPKGSFSTLEIQRTEQGDSAMYLCASSFGGSDTQYFGPGTRLTVL.

The chain couples TRBV5-6 to TRBJ1-2, with 8 bases identical to TRBD1. V dropped 7 bases and J dropped 11; count of bases not matched to a gene: 10. Germline CDR1 reads SGHDT; CDR2 reads YYEEEE. This CDR3 has 12 residues. CDR3 residues: CASGKTGVGYTF. The CDR3 DNA reads TGTGCCAGCGGGAAGACAGGGGTAGGATACACCTTC.

This rearrangement joins TRBV4-2 to TRBJ2-1; TRBD2 agrees at 8 bases. Germline V gene data show CDR1 as LGHNA and CDR2 as YNFKEQ. This CDR3 is built from 16 residues. With V trimmed by 5 bases and J by 7 bases, 13 bases remained unmatched. The CDR3 spells CASSEPSGGRKNEQFF. The CDR3 nucleotides read TGTGCCAGCAGCGAACCTTCGGGGGGGCGGAAAAATGAGCAGTTCTTC.

The rearrangement uses TRBV27 and TRBJ2-7, with D tentatively TRBD2 (5 bases). Trimming cost V 11 bases and J 0 bases, with 8 bases left between them. The CDR3 runs 11 residues. The germline V gene encodes CDR1 MNHEY and CDR2 SMNVEV (reference sequence). CDR3 region: CASGNSYEQYF. The CDR3 DNA reads TGTGCCTCGGGGAACTCCTACGAGCAGTACTTC.

This chain joins TRBV29-1 and TRBJ2-7, with TRBD1 matching over 7 bases. The CDR3 contains 15 residues. Germline V gene lookup returns CDR1 SQVTM and CDR2 ANQGSEA. V shed 6 bases, J shed 0 bases, and the junction held 11 bases outside the gene matches. The CDR3 DNA reads as TGCAGCGTAGTGACAGGGTCCGGGGACTCCTACGAGCAGTACTTC. Its translation is CSVVTGSGDSYEQYF.

The gene calls are TRBV7-9 and TRBJ1-1, with TRBD1 matching 8 bases. V lost 3 bases and J lost 3; bases outside the gene matches: 6. This CDR3 is built from 15 residues. Germline V gene data show CDR1 as SEHNR and CDR2 as FQNEAQ (reference sequence). This chain's CDR3 is CASSFRQGKHTEAFF. The DNA for the CDR3 is TGTGCCAGCAGCTTCCGACAGGGGAAACACACTGAAGCTTTCTTT.

The chain uses TRBV9 and TRBJ2-1, with TRBD1 matching over 9 bases. Trimming at V came to 3 bases and at J to 9 bases, leaving 4 bases not matched to a gene. The germline V gene encodes CDR1 SGDLS and CDR2 YYNGEE. The CDR3 spans 13 residues. The CDR3 nucleotides read TGTGCCAGCAGCGGTACAGGGGGCGGTGAGCAGTTCTTC. Its translation: CASSGTGGGEQFF. The complete variable domain, with remaining parts taken from reference TRBV9 and TRBJ2-1, reads DSGVTQTPKHLITATGQRVTLRCSPRSGDLSVYWYQQSLDQGLQFLIQYYNGEERAKGNILERFSAQQFPDLHSELNLSSLELGDSALYFCASSGTGGGEQFFGPGTRLTVL.

Only a few counts were recorded for this clone. The genes are TRBV5-1 and TRBJ1-5; 10 bases line up with TRBD1. The CDR3 has 15 residues. The germline V gene encodes CDR1 SGHRS and CDR2 YFSETQ. Losses at the gene ends were 3 bases for V and 6 bases for J; bases not matched to a gene: 6. The CDR3 region is CASSSTGGEGQPQHF. The DNA of the CDR3 is TGCGCCAGCAGCTCGACAGGGGGCGAGGGTCAGCCCCAGCATTTT.

The CDR3 region has the DNA TGTGCCAGCAGCTTCCCGGCCGAGGGAACAGATACGCAGTATTTT. It encodes CASSFPAEGTDTQYF. The J gene is TRBJ2-3, the V gene TRBV5-4, with D possibly TRBD2 on 5 matching bases. CDR1 is SGHNT and CDR2 is YYREEE in the germline V gene (reference sequence). CDR3 length: 15 residues. Trimming left V 2 bases short and J 3 bases short, with 13 bases between.

This rearrangement joins TRBV5-4 to TRBJ1-2; D uncertain. Trimming removed 0 bases at V and 1 base at J, with 4 bases between. The CDR3 is 13 residues long. In germline, CDR1 is SGHNT, CDR2 YYREEE (reference sequence). The CDR3 sequence is CASSLGSNYGYTF. In DNA, the CDR3 is TGTGCCAGCAGCTTGGGCAGTAACTATGGCTACACCTTC.

The J gene is TRBJ2-3, the V gene TRBV14, with D possibly being TRBD2 (6 bases). CDR3 length: 17 amino acids. CDR1 SGHDN and CDR2 FVKESK come from the germline V gene. V was pared by 4 bases and J by 3 bases, with 20 bases between. Here the CDR3 DNA reads TGTGCCAGCAGCCCGCCGCGGGCTAGCGACCTTACAGATACGCAGTATTTT. Encoded protein: CASSPPRASDLTDTQYF.

V usage is TRBV5-1 and J usage is TRBJ2-2, with 10 bases that match TRBD1. Trimming took 4 bases from V and 7 from J; bases not matched to a gene: 7. CDR1 and CDR2 from the germline V gene are SGHRS and YFSETQ. The CDR3 runs to 15 residues. The CDR3 coding sequence is TGCGCCAGCAGCGTAGGGACAGGGGATAGCGGGGAGCTGTTTTTT. Residues: CASSVGTGDSGELFF.

The gene calls are TRBV7-3 and TRBJ2-1; D is perhaps TRBD2 (6 bases). V shed 3 bases and J shed 4 bases, with 13 bases lying between them. This CDR3 comprises 15 residues. Germline V gene data show CDR1 as SGHTA and CDR2 as FQGTGA. CDR3 in amino acids: CASSFRDSGYNEQFF. CDR3 coding DNA: TGTGCCAGCAGCTTCCGGGACTCGGGTTACAATGAGCAGTTCTTC.

The chain carries TRBV7-9 and TRBJ1-1; tentative D call: TRBD1 (6 bases). Looked up from germline, CDR1 is SEHNR and CDR2 is FQNEAQ (reference sequence). The germline V and J ends were trimmed by 5 bases and 0 bases, with 13 bases remaining between them. This CDR3 spans 15 amino acids. The CDR3 nucleotides are TGTGCCAGCAGCCTACACGACAGGTTGAACACTGAAGCTTTCTTT. Protein product: CASSLHDRLNTEAFF.

This chain connects TRBV2 to TRBJ1-2; D gene ambiguous. The germline CDR1 and CDR2 sequences are SNHLY and FYNNEI. The CDR3 has 14 residues. V shed 1 base and J shed 4 bases, with 10 bases lying between them. CDR3 sequence reads: CASSEEHPRYGYTF. CDR3 nucleotides: TGTGCCAGCAGTGAAGAGCATCCTCGCTATGGCTACACCTTC.

The chain links TRBV28 to TRBJ2-7, with a tentative D call TRBD2 (6 bases). Germline values: CDR1 MDHEN, CDR2 SYDVKM. This CDR3 spans 16 amino acids. V lost 2 bases, J lost 5 bases, and 19 bases lay in between. CDR3 DNA: TGTGCCAGCAGTTTAGTCCCCACTGGTGGGGAGGACGAGCAGTACTTC. Translated: CASSLVPTGGEDEQYF.

The V call is TRBV11-3, the J call TRBJ2-1, with D maybe TRBD2 (6 bases). Looked up from germline, CDR1 is SGHNT and CDR2 is YENEEA. The CDR3 runs 16 residues. V lost 2 bases, J lost 13 bases, and 24 bases lay in between. The CDR3 loop reads CASSLKGGVIGGPQFF. DNA for the CDR3: TGTGCCAGCAGCTTAAAAGGAGGGGTTATTGGCGGCCCTCAGTTCTTC.

The chain uses TRBV5-5 and TRBJ1-2; D is uncertain. V lost 3 bases and J 3 bases, leaving 3 bases between the germline ends. The CDR3 totals 11 residues. Germline lookup yields CDR1 SGHKS and CDR2 YYEKEE (reference sequence). Here the CDR3 reads CASSSYYGYTF. CDR3 nucleotide sequence: TGTGCCAGCAGCTCTTACTATGGCTACACCTTC. The full variable domain, its missing parts supplied by reference TRBV5-5 and TRBJ1-2, is DAGVTQSPTHLIKTRGQQVTLRCSPISGHKSVSWYQQVLGQGPQFIFQYYEKEERGRGNFPDRFSARQFPNYSSELNVNALLLGDSALYLCASSSYYGYTFGSGTRLTVV.

The rearrangement uses TRBV5-1 and TRBJ2-5, with 9 bases identical to TRBD2. Trimming took 4 bases from V and 1 from J; bases not matched to a gene: 5. CDR1 and CDR2 (germline): SGHRS, YFSETQ. CDR3 length equals 15 residues. The CDR3 loop reads CASSNSGGPQETQYF. The CDR3, as DNA: TGCGCCAGCAGCAATAGCGGGGGCCCCCAAGAGACCCAGTACTTC. Using reference TRBV5-1 and TRBJ2-5 for the parts outside the CDR3, the full variable domain is KAGVTQTPRYLIKTRGQQVTLSCSPISGHRSVSWYQQTPGQGLQFLFEYFSETQRNKGNFPGRFSGRQFSNSRSEMNVSTLELGDSALYLCASSNSGGPQETQYFGPGTRLLVL.

The chain links TRBV5-6 to TRBJ2-3; D call uncertain. Trimming removed 2 bases at V and 1 base at J, with 5 bases between. The germline gives CDR1 SGHDT, CDR2 YYEEEE. The CDR3 extends over 13 amino acids. The DNA of the CDR3 is TGTGCCAGCAGCTTCCGGGGCACAGATACGCAGTATTTT. Residues: CASSFRGTDTQYF.

The rearrangement joins TRBV11-1 to TRBJ2-3; TRBD2 matches 7 bases. Trimming removed 5 bases from V and 4 bases from J; junction bases left unmatched: 9. The CDR3 extends over 15 amino acids. Germline V gene sequence: CDR1 SGHAT, CDR2 FQDESV (reference sequence). CDR3 sequence (DNA): TGTGCCAGCAGCCCCCGACTAGCAGTTGCAGATACGCAGTATTTT. It is translated as CASSPRLAVADTQYF.

The CDR3: CAYITRDRRQETQYF. The CDR3, as DNA: TGTGCCTATATAACTCGGGACAGGCGACAAGAGACCCAGTACTTC. V and J are TRBV30 and TRBJ2-5; TRBD1 agrees at 8 bases. The CDR3 runs 15 residues. Germline V gene lookup returns CDR1 GTSNPN and CDR2 SVGIG (reference sequence). V shed 7 bases and J 2 bases; nucleotides not matched to a gene: 12.

V and J are TRBV30 and TRBJ2-6; 7 positions agree with TRBD1. The CDR3 has 18 residues. V lost 2 bases, J lost 0 bases, and 10 bases stayed unmatched. The germline V gene has CDR1 GTSNPN and CDR2 SVGIG (reference sequence). The CDR3 spells CAWSPPTGESSGANVLTF. CDR3 nucleotide sequence: TGTGCCTGGAGTCCCCCCACAGGGGAATCCTCTGGGGCCAACGTCCTGACTTTC.

J is TRBJ2-3 and V is TRBV5-1, with D possibly matching TRBD1 (5 bases). Looked up from germline, CDR1 is SGHRS and CDR2 is YFSETQ. V was cut by 0 bases and J by 2 bases, with 10 bases left in between. This CDR3 has 15 amino acids. This chain's CDR3 is CASSLVGVPTDTQYF. CDR3 DNA: TGCGCCAGCAGCTTGGTAGGGGTTCCCACAGATACGCAGTATTTT.

The chain has TRBV3-1 (or the pseudogene TRBV3-2) and TRBJ1-6; D remains unclear. Germline V gives CDR1 LGHDT, CDR2 YNNKEL (reference sequence). Trimming took 4 bases from V and 8 from J, leaving 6 bases between them. CDR3 size: 12 residues. DNA of the CDR3: TGTGCCAGCAGCCCCAGCGATTCACCCCTCCACTTT. Protein sequence: CASSPSDSPLHF.

The chain couples TRBV28 to TRBJ2-1; 8 bases map to TRBD1. J gave up 0 bases and V 10 bases, and 8 bases lay outside the gene matches. The CDR3 loop spans 15 amino acids. The germline CDR1 and CDR2 sequences are MDHEN and SYDVKM. The CDR3 loop reads CANQPDRGSYNEQFF. CDR3 nucleotide sequence: TGTGCCAACCAACCTGACAGGGGCTCCTACAATGAGCAGTTCTTC.

The genes are TRBV19 and TRBJ1-5; TRBD1 agrees at 7 bases. Unmatched junction bases numbered 7, after V lost 5 bases and J lost 3 bases. Germline loops: CDR1 LNHDA, CDR2 SQIVND (reference sequence). The CDR3 loop spans 15 amino acids. The CDR3 is CASSVPGQYNQPQHF. The CDR3 nucleotides are TGTGCCAGTAGTGTCCCGGGACAGTACAATCAGCCCCAGCATTTT.